This section outlines one T cell receptor (beta chain) sequence together with its context. Its antigen is undetermined. 13 Jbeta primers and 60 Vbeta primers were used for the PCR. Sequencing was performed with immunoSEQ multiplex PCR; in TCRdb, only in-frame clones are kept and a portion is missing. The table has fewer than 250,000 clones, over 60% seen once; the top ten hold more than 4%. The data derive from a study of cytomegalovirus exposure and HLA in healthy donors. General study points: By a later analysis, the bulk of CMV-associated TCR beta chains appeared HLA-restricted. Clonal expansion, a later analysis showed, was greater in HLA-associated TCR beta chains than in equally common others.

Sequencing input: PBMCs. The origin of this receptor is a man in his thirties or forties in good health and CMV-seropositive.

The CDR3 DNA reads as TGTGCCAGCAGCTTTGGCGGGAACACTGAAGCTTTCTTT. It yields the protein CASSFGGNTEAFF. V and J are TRBV11-2 and TRBJ1-1; D is unclear. The CDR3 sequence is 13 residues long. Trimming took off 3 bases at V and 1 base at J, with 6 bases between the two ends. Germline V gives CDR1 SGHAT, CDR2 FQNNGV.